This T cell receptor (beta chain) stems from a study of T cell responses to AZD1222 COVID-19 vaccine. For the study at large: Second-dose groups at about 4 or about 12 weeks were pooled. General study results and limits: The repertoires were collected only after the peak T cell response. Donor demographics were predominantly white British with a female majority; clonal diversity may be underestimated. An increase in Spike-specific TCR breadth and depth was observed after two AZD1222 doses.

Profiling relied on immunoSEQ multiplex PCR, and the TCRdb table lists in-frame clones only, not all of them. The sample has around 28,000 clones; about nine tenths are singletons. The junction had 1 base not matched to a gene; V was cut back by 0 bases and J by 0 bases. Germline V gives CDR1 SGHTA, CDR2 FQGNSA. The CDR3 contains 16 residues. Notes on this clone: Its antigen is currently unknown.

The clonotype comes from an adult in good health. The sequenced sample was peripheral blood, obtained on day 0 of AZD1222 vaccination. The chain joins TRBV7-2 to TRBJ1-3, with TRBD1 matching 8 bases. CDR3 residues: CASSLAGTGSGNTIYF. The CDR3 DNA is TGTGCCAGCAGCTTAGCGGGGACAGGCTCTGGAAACACCATATATTTT.